These 28 T cell receptor beta chains share one sample of origin, sequenced in a study of CD8 T cells in Susac syndrome. An amount of RNA that ranged from about 0.45 to 1 ug was reverse transcribed with random hexamers. TCRdb reprocessed the immunoSEQ multiplex PCR reads with MiXCR, giving one entry per CDR3 protein. The repertoire holds more than 90,000 distinct CDR3 sequences, with more than 85% as singletons. Sequencing used CD4+ T cells from PBMCs. Receptors were obtained from a human donor with multiple sclerosis.

CDR3 sequence: CAWRGQGTTEAFF. CDR3 nucleotides: TGTGCCTGGAGAGGACAGGGGACCACTGAAGCTTTCTTT. This sequence joins TRBV30 and TRBJ1-1; 9 nucleotides agree with TRBD1. Germline CDR1 reads GTSNPN; CDR2 reads SVGIG (reference sequence). The CDR3 consists of 13 residues. V dropped 3 bases and J dropped 4; count of bases not matched to a gene: 3.

This chain uses TRBV30 with TRBJ1-3; TRBD1 matches at 7 bases. Germline-derived CDR1 and CDR2 are GTSNPN and SVGIG (reference sequence). Losses at the gene ends were 3 bases for V and 3 bases for J; bases not matched to a gene: 2. The CDR3 runs to 13 residues. This CDR3 is CAWRNRGGNTIYF. CDR3 bases: TGTGCCTGGAGAAACAGGGGTGGAAACACCATATATTTT.

The count of this clonotype is one. The chain recombines TRBV20-1 with TRBJ2-5; D is unresolved. V lost 6 bases, J lost 0 bases, and 17 bases lay in between. This CDR3 comprises 15 residues. Germline lookup yields CDR1 DFQATT and CDR2 SNEGSKA (reference sequence). Here the CDR3 reads CSAPRPRGDQETQYF. The CDR3 nucleotides are TGCAGTGCACCTCGACCACGTGGGGACCAAGAGACCCAGTACTTC.

V is TRBV5-1 and J is TRBJ2-7; 9 bases are a match to TRBD1. Germline assignment: CDR1 SGHRS and CDR2 YFSETQ. V was pared by 1 base and J by 4 bases, with 6 bases of the junction left unmatched. The CDR3 length is 15 residues. The CDR3 region is CASSLIAGQGYEQYF. The CDR3 bases are TGCGCCAGCAGCTTGATTGCGGGACAGGGTTACGAGCAGTACTTC.

This rearrangement joins TRBV7-2 to TRBJ1-2, with a tentative D call TRBD1 (6 bases). This CDR3 region has 14 residues. Germline CDR1 SGHTA, CDR2 FQGNSA. V gave up 5 bases and J gave up 8 bases, with 18 bases separating them. The CDR3 loop reads CASSPGAGVGGYTF. DNA of the CDR3: TGTGCCAGCAGCCCCGGGGCAGGGGTGGGAGGCTACACCTTC.

V is TRBV5-1 and J is TRBJ2-3; possible D gene TRBD2, 6 bases. Trimming removed 3 bases at V and 0 bases at J, with 14 bases between. CDR3 size: 16 residues. CDR1 and CDR2 (germline): SGHRS, YFSETQ. The CDR3 DNA reads TGCGCCAGCAGCTCGGAGGGTTACCCTAGCACAGATACGCAGTATTTT. This translates into CASSSEGYPSTDTQYF.

The CDR3 nucleotides read TGCGCCAGCAGCCTGCCACTGGGACAGGGTAATGGCTACACCTTC. Amino acids: CASSLPLGQGNGYTF. V and J are TRBV5-1 and TRBJ1-2, with 9 bases fitting TRBD1. The CDR3 sequence is 15 residues long. Germline CDR1 reads SGHRS; CDR2 reads YFSETQ. After removal of 4 bases from V and 6 bases from J, the junction contained 10 bases not matched to a gene.

The chain is built from TRBV12-3 or TRBV12-4 and TRBJ2-7, with a tentative D call TRBD1 (5 bases). CDR3 length: 13 residues. V lost 6 bases, J lost 5 bases, and 14 bases lay in between. The DNA of the CDR3 is TGTGCCAGCAGCCTGACCGACAGACACGAGCAGTACTTC. Translated: CASSLTDRHEQYF.

To note about this clonotype: Relative to the germline gene, one junction end is altered; a read error may explain this. The chain is built from TRBV3-1 and TRBJ1-5; D is possibly TRBD1 (6 bases). From germline, CDR1 is LGHDT and CDR2 YNNKEL (reference sequence). This CDR3 region has 15 residues. For the CDR3, the DNA is TGTGCCAGCAGCCAACATGGGGGGCGCAATCAGCCCCAGCTTTTT. This codes for CASSQHGGRNQPQLF.

The J gene is TRBJ1-1, the V gene TRBV12-3 or TRBV12-4, with no clear D. V was cut by 4 bases and J by 6 bases, with 12 bases left in between. The CDR3 has 13 amino acids. For the CDR3, the DNA is TGTGCCAGCAGTTACCTAGGGCAGGCTGAAGCTTTCTTT. Protein product: CASSYLGQAEAFF.

This chain uses TRBV4-1 with TRBJ1-1, with TRBD1 identical over 8 bases. With V trimmed by 0 bases and J by 3 bases, 9 bases remained unmatched. CDR3 length: 17 residues. CDR1 and CDR2 (germline): MGHRA, YSYEKL. CDR3 nucleotide sequence: TGCGCCAGCAGCCAAGATGGGCGGACAGGGTGGCACACTGAAGCTTTCTTT. Encoded protein: CASSQDGRTGWHTEAFF.

V gene TRBV29-1 combines with J gene TRBJ1-1, with a weak D call TRBD1 (6 bases). The CDR3 is 14 amino acids. V lost 1 base and J 4 bases, leaving 13 bases between the germline ends. The germline V gene encodes CDR1 SQVTM and CDR2 ANQGSEA. Here the CDR3 DNA reads TGCAGCGTTGAAGGAAAGGGGGGGGTCACTGAAGCTTTCTTT. Amino acid sequence: CSVEGKGGVTEAFF.

This clonotype was picked up one time. The chain employs TRBV30 and TRBJ2-3, with D perhaps TRBD2 (5 bases). From germline, CDR1 is GTSNPN and CDR2 SVGIG (reference sequence). This CDR3 spans 12 amino acids. V lost 1 base and J 4 bases, leaving 6 bases between the germline ends. The CDR3 reads CAWSERSDTQYF. The CDR3 bases are TGTGCCTGGAGTGAGCGGTCAGATACGCAGTATTTT.

J is TRBJ2-7 and V is TRBV28; D is tentatively TRBD1 or TRBD2 (5 bases each). V was shortened by 4 bases and J by 3 bases, with 16 bases between the two germline ends. The length of the CDR3 is 15 residues. CDR1 and CDR2 (germline): MDHEN, SYDVKM. The CDR3 nucleotides read TGTGCCAGCAGTTCCCATGGGACCGGTAACTACGAGCAGTACTTC. Translated: CASSSHGTGNYEQYF. Looking up the rest from reference TRBV28 and TRBJ2-7 gives the full variable domain: DVKVTQSSRYLVKRTGEKVFLECVQDMDHENMFWYRQDPGLGLRLIYFSYDVKMKEKGDIPEGYSVSREKKERFSLILESASTNQTSMYLCASSSHGTGNYEQYFGPGTRLTVT.

The chain employs TRBV6-6 and TRBJ1-6, with D tentatively TRBD1 (6 bases). The CDR3 has 14 residues. Between the trimmed V and J ends, which lost 2 bases and 10 bases, there was a span of 12 bases. Germline V gene sequence: CDR1 MNHNY, CDR2 SVGAGI (reference sequence). This CDR3 is CASSYRDKRSPLHF. CDR3 nucleotides: TGTGCCAGCAGTTACAGGGACAAGAGGTCACCCCTCCACTTT.

The rearrangement links TRBV9 to TRBJ2-1; 11 bases align to TRBD1. CDR1 and CDR2 from the germline V gene are SGDLS and YYNGEE. J gave up 7 bases and V 4 bases, and 16 bases lay outside the gene matches. The CDR3 spans 18 residues. Here the CDR3 reads CASSPRGVFGTGGNEQFF. The CDR3 nucleotides read TGTGCCAGCAGCCCGAGGGGGGTGTTCGGGACAGGGGGGAATGAGCAGTTCTTC.

The chain is built from TRBV29-1 and TRBJ2-3; no firm D call. This CDR3 is 12 amino acids long. The V gene's germline CDR1 is SQVTM and CDR2 ANQGSEA. With 3 bases removed from V and 2 bases from J, the gap between germline ends came to 6 bases. CDR3 protein: CSVEGYTDTQYF. In nucleotides, the CDR3 is TGCAGCGTTGAGGGCTACACAGATACGCAGTATTTT.

The V and J genes are TRBV9 and TRBJ2-1, with D maybe TRBD1 (5 bases). The CDR3 extends over 13 amino acids. With 0 bases removed from V and 9 bases from J, the gap between germline ends came to 10 bases. The germline V gene encodes CDR1 SGDLS and CDR2 YYNGEE. CDR3 coding DNA: TGTGCCAGCAGCGTAGAGGGGTTGACTGAGCAGTTCTTC. It yields the protein CASSVEGLTEQFF.

The chain recombines TRBV6-5 with TRBJ1-2; TRBD1 agrees at 7 bases. This CDR3 is built from 12 residues. Unmatched junction bases numbered 5, after V lost 5 bases and J lost 8 bases. CDR1 and CDR2 from the germline V gene are MNHEY and SVGAGI. The CDR3: CASSENRGGYTF. As DNA, the CDR3 is TGTGCCAGCAGTGAAAACAGGGGCGGCTACACCTTC.

The V gene is TRBV25-1, the J gene TRBJ2-2; 11 bases line up with TRBD2. The V gene's germline CDR1 is MGHDK and CDR2 SYGVNS. V was pared by 8 bases and J by 5 bases, with 10 bases of the junction left unmatched. This CDR3 is built from 16 residues. CDR3 sequence: CASGSLAGAVTGELFF. The CDR3 DNA reads TGTGCCAGCGGCTCACTAGCGGGGGCCGTTACCGGGGAGCTGTTTTTT.

The V call is TRBV10-3, the J call TRBJ2-5; possibly TRBD1 for D (7 bases). Germline V CDR1 and CDR2: ENHRY, SYGVKD. The length of the CDR3 is 16 residues. V was trimmed by 6 bases and J by 4 bases, leaving 21 bases between them. This CDR3 reads CAISLRQGGQRETQYF. DNA of the CDR3: TGTGCCATCAGCCTTAGACAGGGAGGTCAGCGAGAGACCCAGTACTTC.

V gene TRBV12-3 or TRBV12-4 combines with J gene TRBJ1-6, with unresolved D. This CDR3 is 14 amino acids long. The germline V and J ends were trimmed by 5 bases and 6 bases, with 11 bases remaining between them. DNA for the CDR3: TGTGCCAGCAGTAATACAGCGATTAATTCACCCCTCCACTTT. Translation: CASSNTAINSPLHF.

This clonotype was detected only once. The rearrangement links TRBV3-1 to TRBJ2-2, with TRBD1 matching over 8 bases. J was trimmed by 2 bases and V by 5 bases; bases with no gene match: 7. The germline V gene has CDR1 LGHDT and CDR2 YNNKEL (reference sequence). This CDR3 has 16 amino acids. DNA of the CDR3: TGTGCCAGCAGCGAGCGACAGGGGACAAACACCGGGGAGCTGTTTTTT. Encoded protein: CASSERQGTNTGELFF.

DNA of the CDR3: TGCGCCAGCAGCCCAGGACAGGGGGCCACTGAAGCTTTCTTT. As protein: CASSPGQGATEAFF. The rearrangement links TRBV5-1 to TRBJ1-1; TRBD1 agrees at 11 bases. CDR1 SGHRS and CDR2 YFSETQ come from the germline V gene. The CDR3 consists of 14 residues. The V gene end was trimmed by 4 bases and the J gene end by 4 bases; junction bases not matched to a gene: 3.

The chain is built from TRBV16 and TRBJ1-2; no clear D. Germline lookup yields CDR1 KGHSY and CDR2 FQNENV. V lost 0 bases and J 2 bases, leaving 16 bases between the germline ends. This CDR3 spans 17 amino acids. The CDR3 nucleotides are TGTGCCAGCAGCCAATCCATGCGGGGTCCTGCCAACTATGGCTACACCTTC. Translated: CASSQSMRGPANYGYTF.

The chain couples TRBV5-1 to TRBJ2-5; a possible D gene is TRBD1 (6 bases). The germline CDR1 and CDR2 sequences are SGHRS and YFSETQ. This CDR3 has 15 amino acids. V was pared by 10 bases and J by 1 base, with 20 bases between. The chain's CDR3 is CASQPQTGIQETQYF. In nucleotides, the CDR3 is TGCGCCTCCCAACCTCAAACAGGGATCCAAGAGACCCAGTACTTC.

In nucleotides, the CDR3 is TGCAGTGTACCCAGCAATCAAGAGACCCAGTACTTC. As protein: CSVPSNQETQYF. The chain employs TRBV20-1 and TRBJ2-5, with no clear D. The V and J ends lost 7 bases and 2 bases respectively, with 11 bases between them. The germline V gene has CDR1 DFQATT and CDR2 SNEGSKA (reference sequence). The CDR3 has 12 amino acids.

The chain recombines TRBV7-9 with TRBJ1-5; 7 positions match TRBD1. The CDR3 runs to 15 residues. Looked up from germline, CDR1 is SEHNR and CDR2 is FQNEAQ (reference sequence). The V and J ends lost 4 bases and 8 bases, in that order; junction bases with no gene match: 11. The CDR3 here is CASSSGTVLAEPQHF. The CDR3 bases are TGTGCCAGCAGCTCCGGGACAGTGTTAGCGGAGCCCCAGCATTTT. Full variable domain (missing parts from reference TRBV7-9 and TRBJ1-5): DTGVSQNPRHKITKRGQNVTFRCDPISEHNRLYWYRQTLGQGPEFLTYFQNEAQLEKSRLLSDRFSAERPKGSFSTLEIQRTEQGDSAMYLCASSSGTVLAEPQHFGDGTRLSIL.